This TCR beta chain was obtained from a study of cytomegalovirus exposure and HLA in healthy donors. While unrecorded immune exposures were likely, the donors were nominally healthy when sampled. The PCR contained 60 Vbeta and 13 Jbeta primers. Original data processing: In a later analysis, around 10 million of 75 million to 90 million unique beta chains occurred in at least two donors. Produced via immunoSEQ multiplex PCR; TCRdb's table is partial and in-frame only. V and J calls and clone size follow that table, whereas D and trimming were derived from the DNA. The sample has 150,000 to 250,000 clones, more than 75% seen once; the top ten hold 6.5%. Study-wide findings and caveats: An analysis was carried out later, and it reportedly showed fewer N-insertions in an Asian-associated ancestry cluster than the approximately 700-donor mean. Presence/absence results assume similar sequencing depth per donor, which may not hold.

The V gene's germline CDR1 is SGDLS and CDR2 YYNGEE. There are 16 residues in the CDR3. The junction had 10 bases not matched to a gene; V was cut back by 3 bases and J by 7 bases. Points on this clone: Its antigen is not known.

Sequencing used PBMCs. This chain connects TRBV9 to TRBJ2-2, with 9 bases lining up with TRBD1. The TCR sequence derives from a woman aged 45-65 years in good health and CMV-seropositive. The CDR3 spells CASSATGGAVIGELFF. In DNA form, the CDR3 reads TGTGCCAGCAGCGCCACAGGGGGCGCAGTGATCGGGGAGCTGTTTTTT.